The subject of this entry is one T cell receptor beta chain. Its antigen is unknown. Per-base quality was not reported, and no clone a single base away is much larger than it. This specimen comes from a study of T cell repertoires in cytomegalovirus infection (dated by TCRdb to between 2018 and 2021). Context from the whole study: Alongside well-studied HLA-B-restricted epitopes, the peptide stimulations were aimed at recently identified HLA-C-restricted CMV epitopes, whose presentation resists viral immunomodulation. Because public TCR beta signatures pointed to carriage of CMV infection together with the matching HLA type, the HLA type of each donor mattered for the analysis. Broader findings and caveats from the paper: Carriers of CMV infection plus the relevant HLA type were discriminated by the cumulative frequency of public TCR beta family members in the study cohort and in an independent 352-donor cohort. The ex vivo response was dominated by HLA-C-restricted CMV-specific TCR beta clonotypes, and the single most frequent clonotype in two of eight donors was supplied by these HLA-C-restricted clonotypes.

Instrument used: Illumina HiSeq 1500. The raw public data were reprocessed by TCRdb itself: fastp quality trimming at Q25, MiXCR clonotype calling, in-frame beta chains only. Rows are combined by CDR3 protein, so each entry shows the most common genes and DNA. The sample has hundreds of thousands of distinct CDR3 sequences on record, roughly 42% of them singletons. Around 45% of the sample rests with the top ten. The treatment or condition label, as the study defines it: in vitro stimulation with specific CMV peptide epitopes to enrich CMV-specific T cells. The CDR3 spans 15 residues, from the cysteine through the phenylalanine. This entry keeps only the CDR3 DNA: 45 bases, framed from base 1. Relative to germline, V is 7 bases shorter and J is 4 bases shorter, with 16 bases between their ends. The germline V gene encodes CDR1 SNHLY and CDR2 FYNNEI.

Material: cultured PBMCs, obtained from culture after CMV antigen stimulation. The rearrangement combines TRBV2 with TRBJ2-2; a weak D assignment points to TRBD2 (5 bases agree). The TCR sequence derives from a human donor in good health (CMV status not recorded). Some clones in this sample may be carry-over from other donors' samples. The CDR3 region has the sequence CASTSNGVPTGELFF. The nucleotide sequence is TGTGCCAGCACCTCTAACGGGGTACCCACCGGGGAGCTGTTTTTT.